These 26 T cell receptor beta chains originate from one sample sequenced in a study of T cells in Graves' hyperthyroidism and ophthalmopathy. Template material for amplifying TCR beta CDR3 regions consisted of RNA transcripts. Primed by the HTBI set, a first-round RT-PCR was run on the TCR CDR3. MiXCR was run by TCRdb on the multiplex PCR reads, yielding one entry per CDR3 protein. The data hold roughly 840,000 distinct CDR3 sequences, with about 38% observed a single time. The sample taken for sequencing was blood. These receptor sequences come from a man aged 18 to 35 with Graves' hyperthyroidism.

Here the CDR3 reads CASRKVQEETQYF. CDR3 nucleotide sequence: TGTGCCAGCAGGAAGGTACAGGAAGAGACCCAGTACTTC. This sequence joins TRBV5-4 and TRBJ2-5, with D possibly being TRBD1 (5 bases). The germline V and J ends were trimmed by 5 bases and 3 bases, with 11 bases remaining between them. Germline CDR1 SGHNT, CDR2 YYREEE (reference sequence). The CDR3 runs 13 residues. Complete variable domain (other parts from reference TRBV5-4 and TRBJ2-5): ETGVTQSPTHLIKTRGQQVTLRCSSQSGHNTVSWYQQALGQGPQFIFQYYREEENGRGNFPPRFSGLQFPNYSSELNVNALELDDSALYLCASRKVQEETQYFGPGTRLLVL.

Ten or more counts support this clonotype. The rearrangement uses TRBV20-1 and TRBJ2-7; possible D gene TRBD2, 6 bases. The CDR3 contains 14 residues. Trimming pared 6 bases from V and 4 bases from J, leaving 19 bases between. CDR1 DFQATT and CDR2 SNEGSKA come from the germline V gene (reference sequence). The CDR3 loop is CSATPSARSYEQYF. The CDR3 region has the DNA TGCAGTGCAACTCCTAGCGCCCGGTCTTACGAGCAGTACTTC.

The V gene is TRBV5-5, the J gene TRBJ1-4; the D is unclear. This CDR3 is built from 16 residues. The germline V gene has CDR1 SGHKS and CDR2 YYEKEE (reference sequence). Trimming pared 4 bases from V and 1 base from J, leaving 14 bases between. CDR3 protein: CASSARSGGTNEKLFF. CDR3 sequence (DNA): TGTGCCAGCAGCGCCAGAAGCGGAGGAACTAATGAAAAACTGTTTTTT.

This clonotype was picked up a small number of times. The chain links TRBV7-3 to TRBJ2-7; D call uncertain. V lost 5 bases and J lost 2, with 16 bases in between. Germline V lookup: CDR1 SGHTA, CDR2 FQGTGA. CDR3 length equals 15 residues. The CDR3 DNA reads TGTGCCAGCAGCCTCGCCCCGGCACAGACCTACGAGCAGTACTTC. It encodes CASSLAPAQTYEQYF. Based on the CDR3 plus reference TRBV7-3 and TRBJ2-7, the full variable domain is GAGVSQTPSNKVTEKGKYVELRCDPISGHTALYWYRQSLGQGPEFLIYFQGTGAADDSGLPNDRFFAVRPEGSVSTLKIQRTERGDSAVYLCASSLAPAQTYEQYFGPGTRLTVT.

This clonotype was counted a few times. At one end, the junction sequence differs from germline, possibly due to a read error. The chain is built from TRBV10-3 and TRBJ2-7; possible D gene TRBD2, 5 bases. The CDR3 is made up of 15 amino acids. The germline V gene has CDR1 ENHRY and CDR2 SYGVKD. CDR3 DNA sequence: TGTGCCAGCAGTTACGGTGTGGGAGCTGTCTACGAGCAGTACTTC. Its translation is CASSYGVGAVYEQYF.

This clonotype came up many times. V gene TRBV19 combines with J gene TRBJ1-1; 8 nucleotides line up with TRBD1. CDR3 length: 13 amino acids. V lost 6 bases to trimming and J lost 3 bases; unmatched junction nucleotides: 3. CDR1 and CDR2 (germline): LNHDA, SQIVND (reference sequence). The CDR3 DNA reads TGTGCCAGTAGGTTACAGGGGGACACTGAAGCTTTCTTT. This encodes CASRLQGDTEAFF.

Concerning this clonotype itself: This may arise from a read error, as a much more abundant clone is one base away. The rearrangement uses TRBV15 and TRBJ1-5, with 7 bases lining up with TRBD1. The CDR3 extends over 15 amino acids. V was clipped by 3 bases and J by 3 bases; unmatched bases: 5. Looked up from germline, CDR1 is LNHNV and CDR2 is YYDKDF (reference sequence). The CDR3 coding sequence is TGTGCCACCAGCAGCTACAGGGGTGACAATCAGCCCCAGCATTTT. Protein: CATSSYRGDNQPQHF.

The V and J genes are TRBV5-4 and TRBJ2-5; the match to TRBD2 covers 8 bases. The CDR3 is 15 amino acids. The germline V gene has CDR1 SGHNT and CDR2 YYREEE (reference sequence). Unmatched junction bases numbered 14, after V lost 4 bases and J lost 9 bases. The CDR3 nucleotides are TGTGCCAGCAGCGCGGGGGGAAGTGGCAATCAGCCCCAGTACTTC. Residues: CASSAGGSGNQPQYF.

The chain links TRBV11-2 to TRBJ1-5; 12 bases align to TRBD1. With 0 bases clipped from V and 7 bases from J, the junction kept 7 bases outside the gene matches. Per germline, CDR1 SGHAT and CDR2 FQNNGV. The CDR3 covers 17 residues. The CDR3 loop reads CASSLDPGTGGLQPQHF. CDR3 in DNA: TGTGCCAGCAGCTTAGACCCGGGGACAGGGGGCTTGCAGCCCCAGCATTTT.

Of note for this clonotype: One junction end disagrees with the germline gene, perhaps due to a read error. The chain has TRBV10-3 and TRBJ1-5; 9 bases are shared with TRBD1. Looked up from germline, CDR1 is ENHRY and CDR2 is SYGVKD. CDR3 length equals 14 residues. Written as DNA, the CDR3 is TGTGCCAGCAGTTCCCGACAGGGGGGACAGCCCCAGCATTTT. Encoded protein: CASSSRQGGQPQHF.

The sample holds a few counts of this clonotype. J is TRBJ1-1 and V is TRBV10-2; D gene unclear. V gave up 2 bases and J gave up 8 bases, with 6 bases separating them. The CDR3 length is 11 residues. Germline CDR1 WSHSY, CDR2 SAAADI. The CDR3 sequence: CASSEIHEAFF. CDR3 sequence (DNA): TGCGCCAGCAGTGAGATCCACGAAGCTTTCTTT.

This clonotype came up many times. DNA for the CDR3: TGTGCCACCAGTGACCTGGAGGACGAGCAGTACTTC. Its protein is CATSDLEDEQYF. The rearrangement joins TRBV24-1 to TRBJ2-7; D is possibly TRBD2 (5 bases). Per germline, CDR1 KGHDR and CDR2 SFDVKD. Trimming left V 4 bases short and J 5 bases short, with 8 bases between. The CDR3 totals 12 residues.

This chain joins TRBV10-3 and TRBJ1-1; no firm D call. The CDR3 contains 11 residues. V lost 10 bases to trimming and J lost 10 bases, with 16 bases between them. Germline V gene lookup returns CDR1 ENHRY and CDR2 SYGVKD. The CDR3 coding sequence is TGTGCCAGCAAAGGGTGGATTGGAGCTTTCTTT. Translation: CASKGWIGAFF.

This clonotype was recorded at least ten times. The genes are TRBV7-2 and TRBJ1-1; D unclear. V lost 3 bases and J 0 bases, leaving 5 bases between the germline ends. Germline V gene data show CDR1 as SGHTA and CDR2 as FQGNSA. The CDR3 spans 13 residues. CDR3 in DNA: TGTGCCAGCAGCTTTGACATGAACACTGAAGCTTTCTTT. Protein sequence: CASSFDMNTEAFF.

This clonotype was detected once. The chain has TRBV7-9 and TRBJ1-2; D not certain. V lost 3 bases, J lost 3 bases, and 14 bases lay in between. In germline, CDR1 is SEHNR, CDR2 FQNEAQ (reference sequence). CDR3 length: 15 residues. The CDR3 sequence: CASSFGDKADYGYTF. DNA of the CDR3: TGTGCCAGCAGCTTTGGAGATAAGGCAGACTATGGCTACACCTTC.

This clonotype has more than one count but fewer than ten. This chain links TRBV5-1 with TRBJ1-1; D may be TRBD1 (5 bases). CDR1 and CDR2 from the germline V gene are SGHRS and YFSETQ. CDR3 length: 16 amino acids. The V gene lost 2 bases and the J gene lost 0 bases, with 14 bases spanning the gap. CDR3 residues: CASSLGALWMNTEAFF. CDR3 bases: TGCGCCAGCAGCTTAGGGGCGCTTTGGATGAACACTGAAGCTTTCTTT.

This sequence joins TRBV9 and TRBJ2-5; no clear D gene. CDR3 length: 14 residues. Germline V gives CDR1 SGDLS, CDR2 YYNGEE. V lost 4 bases and J lost 5, with 15 bases in between. CDR3: CASSFSDAPETQYF. CDR3 sequence (DNA): TGTGCCAGCAGCTTCTCCGACGCTCCGGAGACCCAGTACTTC.

There are a few counts of this clonotype. This chain uses TRBV5-6 with TRBJ2-7; 7 bases align to TRBD1. The trim removed 3 bases at V and 6 bases at J, leaving 3 bases unmatched. Germline V CDR1 and CDR2: SGHDT, YYEEEE. The CDR3 spans 12 residues. CDR3 DNA sequence: TGTGCCAGCAGCTGGACAGGTTTCGAGCAGTACTTC. This encodes CASSWTGFEQYF.

This clonotype was seen a single time. J is TRBJ1-6 and V is TRBV9; D might be TRBD1 (6 bases). With 4 bases removed from V and 7 bases from J, the gap between germline ends came to 15 bases. CDR3 length: 15 amino acids. Germline V gene sequence: CDR1 SGDLS, CDR2 YYNGEE. The CDR3 is CASSLSGQANSPLHF. CDR3 nucleotides: TGTGCCAGCAGCTTATCGGGACAAGCGAATTCACCCCTCCACTTT.

At least ten counts were recorded for this clonotype. The CDR3 loop is CASSETGEDHGYTF. The CDR3 DNA is TGTGCCAGCAGTGAGACAGGGGAAGATCATGGCTACACCTTC. The gene calls are TRBV2 and TRBJ1-2, with TRBD1 matching 8 bases. This CDR3 spans 14 amino acids. Germline V gives CDR1 SNHLY, CDR2 FYNNEI. V shed 3 bases and J 6 bases; nucleotides not matched to a gene: 6.

The V and J genes are TRBV20-1 and TRBJ1-2, with D unclear. Germline assignment: CDR1 DFQATT and CDR2 SNEGSKA (reference sequence). V lost 0 bases to trimming and J lost 8 bases, with 7 bases between them. The CDR3 extends over 11 amino acids. The CDR3 sequence: CSAREPWGYTF. DNA for the CDR3: TGCAGTGCTAGAGAACCCTGGGGCTACACCTTC.

This clonotype showed up many times. This sequence joins TRBV12-3 or TRBV12-4 and TRBJ1-2, with D perhaps TRBD1 (6 bases). Deletions cut 6 bases from V and 1 base from J, with 9 bases between. CDR3 size: 13 residues. CDR3 protein: CASRSDSNYGYTF. The DNA for the CDR3 is TGTGCCAGCAGATCGGACAGTAACTATGGCTACACCTTC.

In its sample, this clonotype was seen a few times. The rearrangement uses TRBV4-1 and TRBJ1-3; D may be TRBD1 (5 bases). CDR1 is MGHRA, CDR2 YSYEKL, per germline. The CDR3 spans 16 residues. Trimming removed 3 bases at V and 4 bases at J, with 16 bases between. The CDR3 DNA is TGCGCCAGCAGCCACTTCGCGGCAGGGAAGGGAAACACCATATATTTT. This gives the protein CASSHFAAGKGNTIYF.

V usage is TRBV5-1 and J usage is TRBJ2-5; D is undetermined. CDR3 length equals 16 residues. Trimming removed 1 base from V and 4 bases from J, with 17 bases in between. Per germline, CDR1 SGHRS and CDR2 YFSETQ. CDR3 residues: CASSLKFGPLGETQYF. In DNA form, the CDR3 reads TGCGCCAGCAGCTTGAAGTTCGGACCGCTGGGAGAGACCCAGTACTTC.

A single count supports this clonotype. The junction differs from germline at one of its ends, possibly a read error. CDR3 sequence reads: CASSLFRGQKFF. In DNA, the CDR3 is TGTGCCAGCAGCTTATTCCGGGGGCAGAAGTTCTTC. This chain joins TRBV7-2 and TRBJ2-7; either TRBD1 or TRBD2 may fit D (6 bases each). This CDR3 comprises 12 residues. Per the germline V gene, CDR1 is SGHTA and CDR2 is FQGNSA.

The CDR3 loop is CASSVGGGYGNTIYF. The CDR3, as DNA: TGTGCCAGCAGCGTAGGAGGGGGATATGGAAACACCATATATTTT. The gene calls are TRBV7-9 and TRBJ1-3; D is perhaps TRBD1 (6 bases). The V end was cut by 5 bases, the J end by 3 bases, with 14 bases between. The CDR3 contains 15 residues. Germline V gene lookup returns CDR1 SEHNR and CDR2 FQNEAQ (reference sequence).